The 2 T cell receptor beta chains below come from one sample, sequenced in a study of blood T cell repertoires in COVID-19 (dated by TCRdb to between 2020 and 2021). The library was built by means of the immunoSEQ multiplex PCR assay. The source is immuneACCESS, and TCRdb retained only in-frame sequences with V and J called. Part of the clones is not carried over; for the studies checked, unresolved V genes explain less than half of this, and the remainder is unexplained. For this sample the table gives 150,000 to 200,000 clones, of which 88% were detected only once. The biggest ten clones account for approximately 5.6% of the sample. Sequenced input: peripheral blood. The source is a man in his forties or fifties with active or convalescent COVID-19.

The rearrangement links TRBV28 to TRBJ2-3; 9 nucleotides align to TRBD1. V shed 3 bases and J 7 bases; nucleotides not matched to a gene: 5. The CDR3 is 14 amino acids. Germline CDR1 is MDHEN and CDR2 is SYDVKM. The CDR3 loop is CASSFRDRVYTQYF. CDR3 in DNA: TGTGCCAGCAGTTTCCGGGACAGGGTGTATACGCAGTATTTT.

This sequence joins TRBV27 and TRBJ1-1; 12 bases agree with TRBD1. The CDR3 totals 13 residues. V trimming: 6 bases; J trimming: 10 bases; junction bases outside the gene matches: 6. The germline CDR1 and CDR2 sequences are MNHEY and SMNVEV (reference sequence). The CDR3 here is CASSRGQGAIAFF. CDR3 DNA: TGTGCCAGCAGCCGGGGACAGGGGGCGATAGCTTTCTTT.